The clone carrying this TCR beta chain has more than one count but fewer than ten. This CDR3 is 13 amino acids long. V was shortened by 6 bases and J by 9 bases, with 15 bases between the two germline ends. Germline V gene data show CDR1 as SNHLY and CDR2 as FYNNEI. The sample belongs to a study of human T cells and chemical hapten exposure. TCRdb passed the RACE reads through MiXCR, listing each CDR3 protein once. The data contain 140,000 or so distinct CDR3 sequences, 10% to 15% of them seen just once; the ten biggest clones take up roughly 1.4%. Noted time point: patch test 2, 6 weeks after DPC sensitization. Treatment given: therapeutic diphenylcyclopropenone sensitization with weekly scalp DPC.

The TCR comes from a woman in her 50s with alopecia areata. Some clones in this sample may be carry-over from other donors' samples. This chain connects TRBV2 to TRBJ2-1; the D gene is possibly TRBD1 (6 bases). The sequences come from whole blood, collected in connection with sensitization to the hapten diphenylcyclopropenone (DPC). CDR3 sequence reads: CASSLNTGSEQFF. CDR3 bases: TGTGCCAGCAGCCTCAACACAGGGAGTGAGCAGTTCTTC.